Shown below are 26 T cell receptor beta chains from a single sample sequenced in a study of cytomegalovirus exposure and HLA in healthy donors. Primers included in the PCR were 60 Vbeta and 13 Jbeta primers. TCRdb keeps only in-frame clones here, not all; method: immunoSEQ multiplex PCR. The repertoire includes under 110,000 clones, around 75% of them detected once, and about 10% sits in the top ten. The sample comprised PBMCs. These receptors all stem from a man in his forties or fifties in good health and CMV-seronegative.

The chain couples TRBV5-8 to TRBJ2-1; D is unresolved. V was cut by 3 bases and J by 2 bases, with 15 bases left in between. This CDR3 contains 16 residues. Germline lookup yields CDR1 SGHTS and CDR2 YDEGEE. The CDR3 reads CASSYALVSAYNEQFF. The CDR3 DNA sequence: TGTGCCAGCAGCTATGCCTTAGTAAGCGCCTACAATGAGCAGTTCTTC.

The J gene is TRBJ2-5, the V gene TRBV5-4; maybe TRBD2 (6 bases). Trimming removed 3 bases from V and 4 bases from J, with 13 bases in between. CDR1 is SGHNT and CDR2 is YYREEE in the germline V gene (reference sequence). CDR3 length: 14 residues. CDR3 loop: CASSSALGGETQYF. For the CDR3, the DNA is TGTGCCAGCAGCTCCGCCCTGGGGGGAGAGACCCAGTACTTC.

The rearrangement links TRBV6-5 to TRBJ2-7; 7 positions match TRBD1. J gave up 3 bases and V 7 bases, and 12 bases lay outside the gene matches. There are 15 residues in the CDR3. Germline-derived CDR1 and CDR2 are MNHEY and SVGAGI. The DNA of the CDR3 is TGTGCCAGCATCAACTTCAGGGGGAGAAACTACGAGCAGTACTTC. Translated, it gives CASINFRGRNYEQYF.

The CDR3 sequence is CASSSRARPREPQHF. As DNA, the CDR3 is TGTGCCAGTTCTTCCCGGGCCCGACCCAGGGAGCCCCAGCATTTT. The rearrangement links TRBV19 to TRBJ1-5, with a possible D match to TRBD1 (5 bases). The germline V gene encodes CDR1 LNHDA and CDR2 SQIVND (reference sequence). The CDR3 runs 15 residues. Between the trimmed V and J ends, which lost 8 bases and 8 bases, there was a span of 22 bases.

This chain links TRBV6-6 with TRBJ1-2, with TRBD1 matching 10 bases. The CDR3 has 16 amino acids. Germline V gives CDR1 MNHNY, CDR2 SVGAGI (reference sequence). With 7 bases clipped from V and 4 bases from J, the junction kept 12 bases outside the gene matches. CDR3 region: CASMSGTGVSRYGYTF. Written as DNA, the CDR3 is TGTGCCAGCATGTCCGGGACAGGGGTTTCCCGCTATGGCTACACCTTC.

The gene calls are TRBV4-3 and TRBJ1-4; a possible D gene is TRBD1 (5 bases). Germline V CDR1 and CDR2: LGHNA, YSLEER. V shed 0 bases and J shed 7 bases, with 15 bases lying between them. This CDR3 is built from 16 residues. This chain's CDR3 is CASSQDYAGKSEKLFF. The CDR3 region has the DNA TGCGCCAGCAGCCAAGACTATGCAGGGAAGAGTGAAAAACTGTTTTTT.

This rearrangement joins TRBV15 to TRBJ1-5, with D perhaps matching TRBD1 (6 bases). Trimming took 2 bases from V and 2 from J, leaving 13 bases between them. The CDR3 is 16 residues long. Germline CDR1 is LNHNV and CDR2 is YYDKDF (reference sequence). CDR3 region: CATSRSRGAGNQPQHF. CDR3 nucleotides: TGTGCCACCAGCAGATCCCGGGGGGCCGGCAATCAGCCCCAGCATTTT.

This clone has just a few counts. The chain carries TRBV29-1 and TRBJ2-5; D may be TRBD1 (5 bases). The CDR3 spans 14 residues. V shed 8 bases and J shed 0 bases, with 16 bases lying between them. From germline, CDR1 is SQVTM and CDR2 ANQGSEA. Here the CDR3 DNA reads TGCAGCTTTCGACAGCCAGAGTACCAAGAGACCCAGTACTTC. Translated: CSFRQPEYQETQYF.

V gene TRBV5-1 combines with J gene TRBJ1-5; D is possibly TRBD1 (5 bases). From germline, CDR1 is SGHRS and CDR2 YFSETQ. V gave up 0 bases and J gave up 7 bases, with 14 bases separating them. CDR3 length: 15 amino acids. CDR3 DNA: TGCGCCAGCAGCTTGGAGGGTGGGGCGCGGCAGCCCCAGCATTTT. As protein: CASSLEGGARQPQHF. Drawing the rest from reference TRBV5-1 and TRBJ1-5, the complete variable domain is KAGVTQTPRYLIKTRGQQVTLSCSPISGHRSVSWYQQTPGQGLQFLFEYFSETQRNKGNFPGRFSGRQFSNSRSEMNVSTLELGDSALYLCASSLEGGARQPQHFGDGTRLSIL.

The CDR3 bases are TGCGCCAGCAGCTTGGACAGGGGTAGCAATCAGCCCCAGCATTTT. This sequence encodes CASSLDRGSNQPQHF. This chain uses TRBV5-1 with TRBJ1-5, with TRBD1 identical over 7 bases. There are 15 residues in the CDR3. Trimming cost V 0 bases and J 0 bases; bases outside gene matches: 0. CDR1 is SGHRS, CDR2 YFSETQ, per germline.

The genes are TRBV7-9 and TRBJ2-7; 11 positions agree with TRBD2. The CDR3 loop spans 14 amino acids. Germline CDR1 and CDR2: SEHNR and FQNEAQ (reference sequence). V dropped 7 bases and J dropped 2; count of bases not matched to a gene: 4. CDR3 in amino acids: CASTIAGGPYEQYF. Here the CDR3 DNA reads TGTGCCAGCACCATAGCGGGAGGGCCCTACGAGCAGTACTTC. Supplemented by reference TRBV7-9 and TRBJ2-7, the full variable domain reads DTGVSQNPRHKITKRGQNVTFRCDPISEHNRLYWYRQTLGQGPEFLTYFQNEAQLEKSRLLSDRFSAERPKGSFSTLEIQRTEQGDSAMYLCASTIAGGPYEQYFGPGTRLTVT.

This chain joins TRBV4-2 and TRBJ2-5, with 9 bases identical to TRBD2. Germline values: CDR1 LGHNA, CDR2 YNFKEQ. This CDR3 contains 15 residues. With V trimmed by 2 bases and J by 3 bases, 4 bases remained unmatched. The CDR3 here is CASSQPTSGKETQYF. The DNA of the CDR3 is TGTGCCAGCAGCCAACCGACTAGCGGAAAAGAGACCCAGTACTTC.

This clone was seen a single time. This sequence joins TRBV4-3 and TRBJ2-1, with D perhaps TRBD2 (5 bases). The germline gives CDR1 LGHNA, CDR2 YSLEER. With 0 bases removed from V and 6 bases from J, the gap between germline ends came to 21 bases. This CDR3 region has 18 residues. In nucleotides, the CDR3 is TGCGCCAGCAGCCAAGATAGGCGGGCCGGGGATCTTCCCAATGAGCAGTTCTTC. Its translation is CASSQDRRAGDLPNEQFF.

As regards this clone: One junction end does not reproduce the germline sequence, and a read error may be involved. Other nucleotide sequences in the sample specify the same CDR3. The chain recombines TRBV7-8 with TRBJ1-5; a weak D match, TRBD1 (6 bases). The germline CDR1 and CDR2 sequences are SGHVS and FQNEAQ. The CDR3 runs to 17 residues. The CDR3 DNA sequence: TGCGCCAGCAGCTTAACAGGGTCCCCGGGAAGCAATCAGCCCCAGCATTTT. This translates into CASSLTGSPGSNQPQHF.

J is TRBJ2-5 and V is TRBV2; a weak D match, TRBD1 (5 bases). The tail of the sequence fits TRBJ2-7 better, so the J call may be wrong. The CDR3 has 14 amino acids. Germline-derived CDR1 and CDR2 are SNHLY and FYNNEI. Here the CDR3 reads CASRHEDISYEQYF. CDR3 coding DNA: TGTGCCAGCAGACATGAGGACATCTCCTACGAGCAGTACTTC.

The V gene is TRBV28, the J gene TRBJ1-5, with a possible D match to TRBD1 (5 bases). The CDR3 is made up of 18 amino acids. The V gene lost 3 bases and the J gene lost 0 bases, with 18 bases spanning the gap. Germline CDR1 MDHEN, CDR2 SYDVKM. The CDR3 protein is CASSLARAMSYSNQPQHF. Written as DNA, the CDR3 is TGTGCCAGCAGTTTGGCCAGGGCGATGTCGTATAGCAATCAGCCCCAGCATTTT. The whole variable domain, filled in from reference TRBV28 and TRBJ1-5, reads DVKVTQSSRYLVKRTGEKVFLECVQDMDHENMFWYRQDPGLGLRLIYFSYDVKMKEKGDIPEGYSVSREKKERFSLILESASTNQTSMYLCASSLARAMSYSNQPQHFGDGTRLSIL.

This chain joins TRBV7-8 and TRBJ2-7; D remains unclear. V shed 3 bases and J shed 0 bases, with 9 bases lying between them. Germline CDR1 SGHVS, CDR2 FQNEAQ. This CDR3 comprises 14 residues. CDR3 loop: CASSFGRLSYEQYF. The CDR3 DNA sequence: TGTGCCAGCAGCTTTGGTCGACTCTCCTACGAGCAGTACTTC.

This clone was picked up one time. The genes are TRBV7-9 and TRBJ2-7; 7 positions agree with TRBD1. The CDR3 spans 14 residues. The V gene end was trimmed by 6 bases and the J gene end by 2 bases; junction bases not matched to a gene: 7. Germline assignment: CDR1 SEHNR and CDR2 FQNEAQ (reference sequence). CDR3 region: CASSSRDRAYEQYF. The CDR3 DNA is TGTGCCAGCAGTTCACGGGACAGAGCCTACGAGCAGTACTTC.

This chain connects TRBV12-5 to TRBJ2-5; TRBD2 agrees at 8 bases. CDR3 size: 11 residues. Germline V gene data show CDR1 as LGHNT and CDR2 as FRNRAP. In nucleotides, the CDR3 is TGTGTCTCCGGGAGGGAAGAGACCCAGTACTTC. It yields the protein CVSGREETQYF. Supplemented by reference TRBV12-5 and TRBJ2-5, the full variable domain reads DARVTQTPRHKVTEMGQEVTMRCQPILGHNTVFWYRQTMMQGLELLAYFRNRAPLDDSGMPKDRFSAEMPDATLATLKIQPSEPRDSAVYFCVSGREETQYFGPGTRLLVL.

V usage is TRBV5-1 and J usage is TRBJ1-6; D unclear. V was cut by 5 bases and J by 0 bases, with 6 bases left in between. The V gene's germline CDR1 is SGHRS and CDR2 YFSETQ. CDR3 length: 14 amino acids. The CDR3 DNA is TGCGCCAGCAGAGAGTTCTCCTATAATTCACCCCTCCACTTT. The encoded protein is CASREFSYNSPLHF.

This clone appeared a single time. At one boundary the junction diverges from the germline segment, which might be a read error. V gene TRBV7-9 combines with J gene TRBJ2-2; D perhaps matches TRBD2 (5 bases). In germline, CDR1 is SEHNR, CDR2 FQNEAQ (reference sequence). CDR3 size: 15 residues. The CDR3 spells CSSSLEVSDTGELFF. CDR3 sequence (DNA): TGTTCCAGCAGCTTAGAAGTTAGCGACACCGGGGAGCTGTTTTTT.

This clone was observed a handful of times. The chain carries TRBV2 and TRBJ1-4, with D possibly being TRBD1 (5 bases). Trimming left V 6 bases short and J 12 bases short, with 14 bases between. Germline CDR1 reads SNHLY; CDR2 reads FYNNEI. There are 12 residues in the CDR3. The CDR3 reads CASRTDRTQLFF. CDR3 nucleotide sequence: TGTGCCAGCAGGACCGACAGAACCCAACTGTTTTTT.

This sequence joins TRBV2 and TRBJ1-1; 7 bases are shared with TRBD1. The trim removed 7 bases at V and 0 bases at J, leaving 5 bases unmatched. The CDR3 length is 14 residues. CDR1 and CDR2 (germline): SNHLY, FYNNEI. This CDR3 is CASTTGTVNTEAFF. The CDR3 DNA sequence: TGTGCCAGCACTACCGGGACAGTGAACACTGAAGCTTTCTTT.

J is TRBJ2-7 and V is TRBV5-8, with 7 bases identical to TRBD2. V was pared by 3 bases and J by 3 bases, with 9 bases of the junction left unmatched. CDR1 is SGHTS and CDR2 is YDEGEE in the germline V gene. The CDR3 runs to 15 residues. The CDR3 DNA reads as TGTGCCAGCAGCTGGGGGGGACGGCACAACTACGAGCAGTACTTC. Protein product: CASSWGGRHNYEQYF.

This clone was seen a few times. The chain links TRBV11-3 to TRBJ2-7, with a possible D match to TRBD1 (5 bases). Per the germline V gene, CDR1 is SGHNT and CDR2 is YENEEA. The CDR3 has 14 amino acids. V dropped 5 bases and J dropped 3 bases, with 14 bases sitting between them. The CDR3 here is CASSHSPDSYEQYF. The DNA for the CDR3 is TGTGCCAGCAGCCACTCCCCCGACAGCTACGAGCAGTACTTC. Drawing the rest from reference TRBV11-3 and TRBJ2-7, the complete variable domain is EAGVVQSPRYKIIEKKQPVAFWCNPISGHNTLYWYLQNLGQGPELLIRYENEEAVDDSQLPKDRFSAERLKGVDSTLKIQPAELGDSAVYLCASSHSPDSYEQYFGPGTRLTVT.

CDR3 residues: CATRPGRAARLSNQPQHF. CDR3 sequence (DNA): TGTGCCACCAGGCCAGGGAGGGCAGCCAGGTTGAGCAATCAGCCCCAGCATTTT. V and J are TRBV15 and TRBJ1-5; D may be TRBD1 (5 bases). CDR1 is LNHNV and CDR2 is YYDKDF in the germline V gene (reference sequence). Between the trimmed V and J ends, which lost 6 bases and 1 base, there was a span of 22 bases. The CDR3 loop spans 18 amino acids.